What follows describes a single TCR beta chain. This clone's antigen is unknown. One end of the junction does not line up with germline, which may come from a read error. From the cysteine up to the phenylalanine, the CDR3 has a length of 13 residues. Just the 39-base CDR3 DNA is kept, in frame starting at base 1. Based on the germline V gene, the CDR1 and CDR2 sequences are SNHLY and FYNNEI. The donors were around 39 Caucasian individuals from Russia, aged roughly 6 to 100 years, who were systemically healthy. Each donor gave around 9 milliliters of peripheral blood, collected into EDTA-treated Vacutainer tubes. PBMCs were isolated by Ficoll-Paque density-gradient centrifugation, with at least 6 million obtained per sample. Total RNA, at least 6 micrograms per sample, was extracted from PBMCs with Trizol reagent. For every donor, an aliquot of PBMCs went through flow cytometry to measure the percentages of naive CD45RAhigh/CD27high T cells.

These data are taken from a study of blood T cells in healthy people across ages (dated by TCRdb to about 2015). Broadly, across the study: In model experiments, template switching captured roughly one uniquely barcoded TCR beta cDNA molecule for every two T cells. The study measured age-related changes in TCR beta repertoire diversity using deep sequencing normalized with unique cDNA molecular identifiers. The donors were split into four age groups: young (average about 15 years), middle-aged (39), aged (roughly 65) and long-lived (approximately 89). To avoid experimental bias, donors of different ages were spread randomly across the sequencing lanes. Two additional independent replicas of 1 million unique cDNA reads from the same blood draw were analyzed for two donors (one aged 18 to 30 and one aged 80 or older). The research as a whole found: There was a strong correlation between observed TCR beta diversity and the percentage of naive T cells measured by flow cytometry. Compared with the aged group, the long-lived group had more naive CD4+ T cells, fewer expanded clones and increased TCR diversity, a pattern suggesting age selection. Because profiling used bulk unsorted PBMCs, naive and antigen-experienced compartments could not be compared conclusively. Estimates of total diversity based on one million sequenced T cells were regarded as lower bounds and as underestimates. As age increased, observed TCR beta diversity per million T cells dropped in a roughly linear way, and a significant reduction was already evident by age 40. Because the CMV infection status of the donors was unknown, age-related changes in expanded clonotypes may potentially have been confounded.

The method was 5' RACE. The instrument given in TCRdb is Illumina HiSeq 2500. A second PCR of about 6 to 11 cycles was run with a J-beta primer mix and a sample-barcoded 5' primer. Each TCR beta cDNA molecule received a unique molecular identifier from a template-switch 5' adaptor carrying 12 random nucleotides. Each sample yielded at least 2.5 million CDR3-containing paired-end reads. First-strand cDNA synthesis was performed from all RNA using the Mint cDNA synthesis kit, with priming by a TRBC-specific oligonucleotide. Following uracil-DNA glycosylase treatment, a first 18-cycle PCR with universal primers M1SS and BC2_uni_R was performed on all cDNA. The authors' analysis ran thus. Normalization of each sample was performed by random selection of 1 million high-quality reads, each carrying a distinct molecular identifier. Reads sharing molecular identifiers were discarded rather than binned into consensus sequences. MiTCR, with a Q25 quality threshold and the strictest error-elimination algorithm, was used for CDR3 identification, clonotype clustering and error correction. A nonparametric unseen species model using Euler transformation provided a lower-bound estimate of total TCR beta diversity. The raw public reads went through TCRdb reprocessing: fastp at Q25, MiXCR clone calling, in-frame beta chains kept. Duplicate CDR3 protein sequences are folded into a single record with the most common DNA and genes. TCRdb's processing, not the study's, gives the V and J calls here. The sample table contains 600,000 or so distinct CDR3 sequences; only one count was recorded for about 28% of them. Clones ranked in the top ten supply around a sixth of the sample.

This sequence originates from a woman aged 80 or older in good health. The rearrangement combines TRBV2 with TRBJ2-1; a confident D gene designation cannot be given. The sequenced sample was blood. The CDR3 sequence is CAGSGQVYNEQFF. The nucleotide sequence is TGTGCCGGCAGTGGTCAGGTCTACAATGAGCAGTTCTTC.